The entry below gives a single TCR beta chain sequence along with its context. The data are from a study of control samples from healthy donors and cancer patients. Repertoires were generated with immunoSEQ multiplex PCR, while TCRdb's copy carries only in-frame clones and drops some. The sample yields approximately 100,000 clones, around 89% seen once. Trimming at V came to 7 bases and at J to 6 bases, leaving 14 bases not matched to a gene. The V gene's germline CDR1 is MDHEN and CDR2 SYDVKM. This CDR3 has 16 residues. The rearrangement joins TRBV28 to TRBJ1-5; 8 nucleotides align to TRBD1. The material sequenced was blood. The clonotype was recovered from a man aged 25 to 40 in good health. CDR3 sequence: CASTPPPGQVFQPQHF. The DNA of the CDR3 is TGTGCCAGCACCCCTCCCCCGGGACAGGTATTTCAGCCCCAGCATTTT.